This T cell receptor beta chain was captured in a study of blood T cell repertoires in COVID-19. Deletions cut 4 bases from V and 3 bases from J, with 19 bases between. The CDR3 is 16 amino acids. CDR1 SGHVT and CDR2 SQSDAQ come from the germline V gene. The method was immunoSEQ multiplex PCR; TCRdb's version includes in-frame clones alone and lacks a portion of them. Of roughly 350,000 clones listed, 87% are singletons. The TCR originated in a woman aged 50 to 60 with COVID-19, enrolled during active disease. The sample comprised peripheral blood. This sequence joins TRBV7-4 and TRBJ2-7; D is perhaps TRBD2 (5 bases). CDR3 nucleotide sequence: TGTGCCAGCAGCTGTCGACCTAGCACTAAGATCTACGAGCAGTACTTC. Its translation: CASSCRPSTKIYEQYF.